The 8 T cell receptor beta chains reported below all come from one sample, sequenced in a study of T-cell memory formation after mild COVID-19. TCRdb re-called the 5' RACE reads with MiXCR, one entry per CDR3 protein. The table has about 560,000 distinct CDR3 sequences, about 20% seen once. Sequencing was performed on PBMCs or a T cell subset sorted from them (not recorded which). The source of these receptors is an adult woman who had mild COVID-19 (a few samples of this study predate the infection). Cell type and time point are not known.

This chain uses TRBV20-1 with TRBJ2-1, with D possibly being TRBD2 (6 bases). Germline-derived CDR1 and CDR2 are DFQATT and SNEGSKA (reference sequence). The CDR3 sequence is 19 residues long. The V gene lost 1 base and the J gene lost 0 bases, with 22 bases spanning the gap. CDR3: CSARAPLAGPAGSYNEQFF. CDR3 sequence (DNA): TGCAGTGCTAGAGCCCCGCTTGCAGGGCCAGCGGGCTCCTACAATGAGCAGTTCTTC.

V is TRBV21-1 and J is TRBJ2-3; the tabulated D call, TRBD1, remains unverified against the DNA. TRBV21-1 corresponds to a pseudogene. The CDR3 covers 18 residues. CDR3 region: CASSDQIQGAGKTVSQYF. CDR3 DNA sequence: TGTGCCAGCAGCGACCAGATACAGGGGGCGGGGAAGACGGTATCGCAGTATTTT.

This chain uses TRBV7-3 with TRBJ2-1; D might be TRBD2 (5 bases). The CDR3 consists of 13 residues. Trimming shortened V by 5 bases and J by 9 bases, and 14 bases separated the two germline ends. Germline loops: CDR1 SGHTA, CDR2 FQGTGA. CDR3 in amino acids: CASSPTREGEQFF. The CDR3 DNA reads TGTGCCAGCAGCCCAACTAGGGAAGGTGAGCAGTTCTTC.

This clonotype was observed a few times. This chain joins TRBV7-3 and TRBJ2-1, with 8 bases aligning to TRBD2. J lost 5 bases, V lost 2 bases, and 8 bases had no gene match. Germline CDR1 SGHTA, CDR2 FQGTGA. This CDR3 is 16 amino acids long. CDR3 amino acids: CASSLGPGLDDNEQFF. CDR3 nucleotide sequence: TGTGCCAGCAGCTTAGGCCCGGGACTAGATGACAATGAGCAGTTCTTC. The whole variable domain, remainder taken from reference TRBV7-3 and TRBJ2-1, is GAGVSQTPSNKVTEKGKYVELRCDPISGHTALYWYRQSLGQGPEFLIYFQGTGAADDSGLPNDRFFAVRPEGSVSTLKIQRTERGDSAVYLCASSLGPGLDDNEQFFGPGTRLTVL.

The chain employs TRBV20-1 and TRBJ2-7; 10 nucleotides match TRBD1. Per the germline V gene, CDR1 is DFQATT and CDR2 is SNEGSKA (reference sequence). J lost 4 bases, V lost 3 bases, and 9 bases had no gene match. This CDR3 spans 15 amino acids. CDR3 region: CSARSPGTGDYEQYF. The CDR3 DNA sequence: TGCAGTGCTAGGTCGCCCGGGACAGGGGATTACGAGCAGTACTTC.

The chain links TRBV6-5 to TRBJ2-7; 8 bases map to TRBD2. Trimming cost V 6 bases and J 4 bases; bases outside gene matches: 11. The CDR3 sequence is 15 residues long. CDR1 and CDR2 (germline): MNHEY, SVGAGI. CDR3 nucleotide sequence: TGTGCCAGCAGGGTACGGGAGGGACTGAGATACGAGCAGTACTTC. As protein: CASRVREGLRYEQYF.

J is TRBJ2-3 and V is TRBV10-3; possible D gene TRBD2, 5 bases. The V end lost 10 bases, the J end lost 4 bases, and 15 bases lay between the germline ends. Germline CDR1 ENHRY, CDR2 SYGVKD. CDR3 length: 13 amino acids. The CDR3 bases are TGTGCCACCCTGGGAGCTAGTTCAGATACGCAGTATTTT. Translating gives CATLGASSDTQYF.

The CDR3 sequence: CASLPPGLDSSSTDTQYF. The CDR3 bases are TGTGCCAGCCTACCTCCGGGACTAGATTCCTCTAGCACAGATACGCAGTATTTT. The chain combines TRBV6-6 with TRBJ2-3; 8 nucleotides line up with TRBD2. This CDR3 is built from 18 residues. Germline V lookup: CDR1 MNHNY, CDR2 SVGAGI (reference sequence). Trimming took 8 bases from V and 0 from J; bases not matched to a gene: 16.